A selection of T cell receptor beta chains follows, all from one sample in a study of blood T cell repertoires in COVID-19. Using immunoSEQ multiplex PCR, the repertoire was profiled, and TCRdb retains in-frame clones only, with some absent. The sample includes about half a million clones, 89% of them seen just once. Sequenced: peripheral blood. These receptors were obtained from a man between 18 and 35 years old with COVID-19, enrolled during active disease. Both conserved end residues are part of each CDR3. The order of the fields is D gene, clone size, V gene, J gene, CDR3 protein, CDR3 DNA. A D gene is named only where the DNA matches it firmly. Expanded clones get a size class; other rows say once, few or many, or leave the size out.

.	.	TRBV5-1	TRBJ2-3	CASSLLTTGAVTDTQYF	TGCGCCAGCAGCTTGTTAACGACGGGAGCGGTTACAGATACGCAGTATTTT
TRBD2	.	TRBV5-1	TRBJ2-7	CASSLNGLVVHEQYF	TGCGCCAGCAGCTTGAATGGACTAGTCGTCCACGAGCAGTACTTC
TRBD2	.	TRBV2	TRBJ2-7	CASGLAGGEYF	TGTGCCAGCGGACTAGCGGGTGGGGAGTACTTC
.	.	TRBV2	TRBJ2-7	CASSEGQREQYF	TGTGCCAGCAGCGAGGGACAACGCGAGCAGTACTTC
.	few	TRBV6-4	TRBJ1-1	CASTRQLPEGAFF	TGTGCCAGCACCCGACAGCTACCGGAGGGAGCTTTCTTT
TRBD2	.	TRBV7-9	TRBJ2-7	CASSLRESSYEQYF	TGTGCCAGCAGCCTGCGGGAGAGCTCCTACGAGCAGTACTTC
TRBD2	.	TRBV4-2	TRBJ2-4	CASSYVGAGENIQYF	TGTGCCAGCAGCTATGTCGGGGCGGGAGAAAACATTCAGTACTTC
.	.	TRBV18	TRBJ2-7	CASSPQDSSSYEQYF	TGTGCCAGCTCACCCCAGGACAGTAGCTCCTACGAGCAGTACTTC
TRBD2	.	TRBV6-2/TRBV6-3	TRBJ2-1	CASSLTSGGMNEQFF	TGTGCCAGCAGTTTGACTAGCGGGGGAATGAATGAGCAGTTCTTC
.	.	TRBV5-4	TRBJ1-1	CASSLGWTGITEAFF	TGTGCCAGCAGTCTTGGCTGGACGGGGATTACTGAAGCTTTCTTT
TRBD1	.	TRBV18	TRBJ1-2	CASSFPGQGNYGYTF	TGTGCCAGCTCATTTCCGGGACAGGGAAACTATGGCTACACCTTC
TRBD2	.	TRBV6-5	TRBJ2-7	CASSSGLAGQYF	TGTGCCAGCAGTTCTGGACTAGCGGGGCAGTACTTC
.	.	TRBV30	TRBJ1-2	CASNYGTIGGYTF	TGTGCCTCTAATTACGGGACAATCGGCGGCTACACCTTC
.	.	TRBV5-5	TRBJ2-2	CASSLRGSGELFF	TGTGCCAGCAGCTTAAGAGGATCCGGGGAGCTGTTTTTT
TRBD1	.	TRBV6-4	TRBJ1-6	CASRGQGGSPLHF	TGTGCCAGCAGGGGACAGGGGGGTTCACCCCTCCACTTT
.	.	TRBV7-9	TRBJ2-7	CASSPGGYEQYF	TGTGCCAGCAGCCCCGGAGGCTACGAGCAGTACTTC
TRBD2	.	TRBV5-5	TRBJ2-3	CASSGLAGVLDTQYF	TGTGCCAGCAGCGGACTAGCGGGAGTTCTAGATACGCAGTATTTT
.	.	TRBV25-1	TRBJ2-1	CASSEGRGQFF	TGTGCCAGCAGTGAGGGGCGGGGGCAGTTCTTC
TRBD2	.	TRBV5-1	TRBJ2-1	CASSLAPRGRAYGAYNEQFF	TGCGCCAGCAGCCTTGCACCCCGCGGGAGGGCCTATGGCGCCTACAATGAGCAGTTCTTC
.	.	TRBV11-1	TRBJ2-1	CASSLVGGEQFF	TGTGCCAGCAGCCTGGTAGGAGGGGAGCAGTTCTTC
TRBD1	once	TRBV7-9	TRBJ2-5	CASSLRDRGPLEYF	TGTGCCAGCAGCTTACGGGACAGGGGCCCTTTGGAGTACTTC
TRBD2	.	TRBV25-1	TRBJ2-3	CASSVAGAYTDTQYF	TGTGCCAGCAGTGTAGCGGGAGCTTACACAGATACGCAGTATTTT
.	.	TRBV11-3	TRBJ2-1	CASSSNREQRLWNEQFF	TGTGCCAGCAGCTCGAACAGGGAACAAAGGTTATGGAATGAGCAGTTCTTC
TRBD1	.	TRBV7-9	TRBJ1-1	CASSSTDPTGAGNTEAFF	TGTGCCAGCAGCTCCACCGACCCGACAGGGGCGGGGAACACTGAAGCTTTCTTT